This T cell receptor (beta chain) is from a study of blood T cell repertoires in COVID-19. CDR1 is SQVTM and CDR2 is ANQGSEA in the germline V gene. CDR3 length: 13 residues. The V gene lost 5 bases and the J gene lost 4 bases, with 12 bases spanning the gap. The protocol was immunoSEQ multiplex PCR, while the TCRdb copy is restricted to in-frame clones and leaves out a portion. Of under 550,000 clones in the sample, roughly 90% are singletons; the top ten hold roughly 0.76%. Source material: peripheral blood. The sequence came from a man younger than 35 with COVID-19, enrolled during active disease. The chain carries TRBV29-1 and TRBJ2-1; D perhaps matches TRBD2 (6 bases). CDR3 in DNA: TGCAGCGTTCCTAGCGTACCTTACAATGAGCAGTTCTTC. Amino acids: CSVPSVPYNEQFF.